This T cell receptor beta chain is from a study of Ad26.COV2.S vaccination and SARS-CoV-2 variants. Study overall: The vaccine Ad26.COV2.S was put into the muscle once, or twice with 56 days between.

Produced via immunoSEQ multiplex PCR; TCRdb's table is partial and in-frame only. The sample shows roughly 410,000 clones, 80% to 90% of them seen only once. This clone was recorded once. Germline lookup yields CDR1 SQVTM and CDR2 ANQGSEA. After removal of 5 bases from V and 3 bases from J, the junction contained 7 bases not matched to a gene. CDR3 length: 14 residues. The treatment here: around 19 received Ad26.COV2.S at low or high dose, single or two shots; about 5 received placebo; per-sample allocation not given. The samples date from day 63 after the first vaccine or placebo injection. Adults aged 18-55 years in Boston included the donor.

This receptor was taken from a person aged 18-65 years who received the Ad26.COV2.S COVID-19 vaccine or a placebo. The chain links TRBV29-1 to TRBJ2-7, with 10 bases identical to TRBD1. The sequencing here drew on peripheral blood, taken in a trial of Ad26.COV2.S vaccine versus placebo. The CDR3 sequence is CSVKPDRGNYEQYF. The CDR3 region has the DNA TGCAGCGTTAAACCGGACAGGGGGAACTACGAGCAGTACTTC.